This T cell receptor (beta chain) emerged from a study of cytotoxic CD8 clonotypes in ibrutinib-treated CLL. Overall study context: Partial response was seen in roughly 25 patients and complete response in 2; after median roughly six years, approximately 14 stayed remitted, around 12 progressed. General observations from the study: Pretreatment clonality was elevated relative to age-matched healthy donors and paralleled circulating CD8+ T-cell counts. In sustained-remission versus progressing patients, sampling times differed. Public clonotypes proved infrequent, and on treatment they shrank or remained steady.

Per the germline V gene, CDR1 is SGHNT and CDR2 is YENEEA. CDR3 length equals 12 residues. V dropped 8 bases and J dropped 7 bases, with 12 bases sitting between them. TCRdb's copy holds only in-frame clones and misses some; the assay was immunoSEQ multiplex PCR. Of about 140,000 clones detected, approximately 80% appear once; the ten largest clones hold about 7.6%. Concerning this clone itself: Antigen specificity is unknown.

This sequence was found in a human donor with chronic lymphocytic leukemia. The chain recombines TRBV11-3 with TRBJ2-1; possible D gene TRBD2, 6 bases. Specimen: PBMCs, collected after 36 months of ibrutinib treatment. This chain's CDR3 is CASGPGTNEQFF. The CDR3 region has the DNA TGTGCCAGCGGACCCGGGACTAATGAGCAGTTCTTC.